Below, 16 T cell receptor beta chains from the same sample are listed, as sequenced in a study of CD8 T cells in ankylosing spondylitis. One entry per CDR3 protein, called by TCRdb with MiXCR from the 5' RACE reads. The sample consists of 200,000 to 250,000 distinct CDR3 sequences, around a tenth of them appearing once. The sequenced material came from blood, either unsorted or a sorted T cell fraction (not recorded which). The receptors shown here come from a male donor with ankylosing spondylitis or in good health (not recorded which).

This clonotype was found many times. CDR3 bases: TGCAGTGCTAGAGCGTACCGACAGGCTGACCAAGAGACCCAGTACTTC. Amino acid sequence: CSARAYRQADQETQYF. The genes are TRBV20-1 and TRBJ2-5; tentative D call: TRBD1 (6 bases). This CDR3 spans 16 amino acids. V gave up 1 base and J gave up 0 bases, with 15 bases separating them. The germline gives CDR1 DFQATT, CDR2 SNEGSKA (reference sequence).

This clonotype was seen many times. The chain has TRBV29-1 and TRBJ2-1, with TRBD2 matching over 13 bases. J was trimmed by 6 bases and V by 2 bases; bases with no gene match: 1. This CDR3 is built from 14 residues. CDR1 and CDR2 (germline): SQVTM, ANQGSEA. CDR3 nucleotides: TGCAGCGTTGAACGGACTAGCGGGGGCAATGAGCAGTTCTTC. Encoded protein: CSVERTSGGNEQFF.

The chain employs TRBV11-2 and TRBJ2-1; 14 bases fit TRBD2. The ends lost 1 base at V and 8 bases at J; junction bases unmatched: 7. The CDR3 length is 17 residues. From germline, CDR1 is SGHAT and CDR2 FQNNGV. CDR3 amino acids: CASSLGLAGGPLYEQFF. CDR3 nucleotide sequence: TGTGCCAGCAGCTTAGGACTAGCGGGGGGGCCGCTCTATGAGCAGTTCTTC.

This clonotype showed up many times. The chain links TRBV29-1 to TRBJ1-1; possibly TRBD1 for D (5 bases). CDR3 size: 15 residues. Germline V gives CDR1 SQVTM, CDR2 ANQGSEA. V dropped 3 bases and J dropped 0 bases, with 14 bases sitting between them. CDR3 region: CSVESAYRMNTEAFF. In DNA, the CDR3 is TGCAGCGTTGAGAGCGCTTACAGGATGAACACTGAAGCTTTCTTT.

There are many counts of this clonotype. This chain connects TRBV12-3 or TRBV12-4 to TRBJ1-2; TRBD1 matches at 8 bases. The V segment lost 5 bases and the J segment 1 base; nucleotides outside the gene matches: 9. This CDR3 is built from 16 residues. As DNA, the CDR3 is TGTGCCAGCAGTCAATTCACAGGGGGTGATAACTATGGCTACACCTTC. This gives the protein CASSQFTGGDNYGYTF.

This clonotype was counted a few times. The gene calls are TRBV12-3 or TRBV12-4 and TRBJ1-2; 10 nucleotides line up with TRBD1. The CDR3 has 19 residues. The ends lost 8 bases at V and 2 bases at J; junction bases unmatched: 20. The CDR3 sequence is CASCYWGQGRRNENYGYTF. The DNA for the CDR3 is TGTGCCAGCTGTTATTGGGGACAGGGGAGACGAAACGAAAACTATGGCTACACCTTC.

The gene calls are TRBV5-1 and TRBJ1-4; TRBD1 matches 7 bases. The ends lost 6 bases at V and 6 bases at J; junction bases unmatched: 11. Germline lookup yields CDR1 SGHRS and CDR2 YFSETQ. The CDR3 consists of 15 residues. The CDR3 coding sequence is TGCGCCAGCAACAGGGGACATGGGACGTATGAAAAACTGTTTTTT. It yields the protein CASNRGHGTYEKLFF.

This rearrangement joins TRBV6-1 to TRBJ2-1, with 8 positions matching TRBD1. The V gene's germline CDR1 is MNHNS and CDR2 SASEGT. The CDR3 length is 15 residues. V was clipped by 4 bases and J by 4 bases; unmatched bases: 6. The CDR3 sequence: CASSGGTGEYNEQFF. In DNA form, the CDR3 reads TGTGCCAGCAGTGGAGGGACAGGAGAGTACAATGAGCAGTTCTTC.

There are many counts of this clonotype. The chain couples TRBV15 to TRBJ2-3, with D maybe TRBD2 (6 bases). Germline CDR1 reads LNHNV; CDR2 reads YYDKDF (reference sequence). The CDR3 is 15 amino acids. Deletions cut 0 bases from V and 2 bases from J, with 9 bases between. CDR3 nucleotide sequence: TGTGCCACCAGCAGAGAAACGGGAGACACAGATACGCAGTATTTT. Translation: CATSRETGDTDTQYF.

This clonotype has a count of ten or more. The rearrangement links TRBV5-1 to TRBJ1-2; possibly TRBD1 for D (5 bases). The germline gives CDR1 SGHRS, CDR2 YFSETQ. The germline V and J ends were trimmed by 0 bases and 0 bases, with 12 bases remaining between them. The CDR3 extends over 16 amino acids. The CDR3 DNA reads TGCGCCAGCAGCTTGGGGCGGGGGACGCCTAACTATGGCTACACCTTC. It codes for CASSLGRGTPNYGYTF.

This clonotype occurred many times. V usage is TRBV6-5 and J usage is TRBJ2-1; D possibly corresponds to TRBD2 (5 bases). The germline V gene encodes CDR1 MNHEY and CDR2 SVGAGI. The CDR3 runs to 11 residues. V was clipped by 5 bases and J by 6 bases, with 5 bases between them. CDR3 sequence: CASSRGNEQFF. The CDR3 DNA reads TGTGCCAGCAGTCGGGGCAATGAGCAGTTCTTC.

The V call is TRBV11-1, the J call TRBJ2-1; 10 bases agree with TRBD1. This CDR3 is built from 19 residues. Trimming took 3 bases from V and 3 from J; bases not matched to a gene: 14. Germline loops: CDR1 SGHAT, CDR2 FQDESV (reference sequence). CDR3 sequence reads: CASSFTFDEGQGIYNEQFF. The CDR3 coding sequence is TGTGCCAGCAGCTTCACGTTTGATGAGGGACAGGGGATCTACAATGAGCAGTTCTTC.

The J gene is TRBJ2-1, the V gene TRBV10-3, with 7 nucleotides matching TRBD1. V was clipped by 6 bases and J by 7 bases; unmatched bases: 21. This CDR3 comprises 18 residues. Germline-derived CDR1 and CDR2 are ENHRY and SYGVKD. The CDR3 coding sequence is TGTGCCATCAGGGACCACCTAGGGGGACAGAGTTGGGGTAATGAGCAGTTCTTC. It translates to CAIRDHLGGQSWGNEQFF.

This clonotype has ten or more counts. V gene TRBV10-1 combines with J gene TRBJ2-4; 7 positions agree with TRBD2. Germline values: CDR1 WNHNN, CDR2 SYGVQD (reference sequence). With 8 bases clipped from V and 7 bases from J, the junction kept 11 bases outside the gene matches. This CDR3 contains 14 residues. The chain's CDR3 is CASRPGLLPNIQYF. The CDR3 DNA reads as TGCGCCAGCCGCCCGGGACTACTACCGAACATTCAGTACTTC.

This clonotype was detected ten times or more. The V and J genes are TRBV5-1 and TRBJ1-2; 11 nucleotides match TRBD1. With V trimmed by 7 bases and J by 5 bases, 7 bases remained unmatched. The CDR3 loop spans 14 amino acids. In germline, CDR1 is SGHRS, CDR2 YFSETQ. CDR3 coding DNA: TGCGCCAGCGGACCGGGACAGGGGGATTATGGCTACACCTTC. Translation gives CASGPGQGDYGYTF.

This clonotype was recorded at least ten times. The chain recombines TRBV20-1 with TRBJ2-3; D unclear. From germline, CDR1 is DFQATT and CDR2 SNEGSKA (reference sequence). The V and J ends lost 0 bases and 5 bases respectively, with 6 bases between them. CDR3 length: 12 residues. CDR3 bases: TGCAGTGCTAGAGATAGGGTAGATACGCAGTATTTT. Translating it yields CSARDRVDTQYF.